These 22 T cell receptor beta chains share one sample of origin, sequenced in a study of a mutant IDH1 vaccine in newly diagnosed glioma. Described time point: week 11, during vaccination. Vaccination used 300 ug of mutant IDH1 20-mer peptide per dose, with topical imiquimod. The protocol was immunoSEQ multiplex PCR, while the TCRdb copy is restricted to in-frame clones and leaves out a portion. The sample carries about 25,000 clones, approximately 80% recorded once. Their antigens remain unidentified. Sample: PBMCs, taken from a glioma patient whose treatment included an IDH1 peptide vaccine. Source of these receptors: a woman between 18 and 29 years old with glioma.

V and J are TRBV11-2 and TRBJ2-2, with 11 positions matching TRBD1. CDR3 length: 17 amino acids. Trimming removed 5 bases from V and 7 bases from J; junction bases left unmatched: 12. Germline loops: CDR1 SGHAT, CDR2 FQNNGV. CDR3 sequence reads: CASSPRLGTGGSGELFF. The CDR3 DNA reads TGTGCCAGCAGCCCTCGTCTCGGGACAGGGGGAAGCGGGGAGCTGTTTTTT.

This chain links TRBV6-5 with TRBJ2-7; D possibly uses TRBD1 or TRBD2 (5 bases each). Trimming took off 10 bases at V and 4 bases at J, with 14 bases between the two ends. CDR1 is MNHEY, CDR2 SVGAGI, per germline. The CDR3 spans 12 residues. For the CDR3, the DNA is TGTGCCACGGGACGGGGATTATACGAGCAGTACTTC. Translating it yields CATGRGLYEQYF.

The rearrangement links TRBV2 to TRBJ1-5; D is unclear. The CDR3 runs 15 residues. With 2 bases removed from V and 9 bases from J, the gap between germline ends came to 17 bases. Germline-derived CDR1 and CDR2 are SNHLY and FYNNEI. CDR3 in amino acids: CASSENRDFAWPQHF. CDR3 in DNA: TGTGCCAGCAGTGAAAACCGAGATTTCGCATGGCCCCAGCATTTT.

This sequence joins TRBV5-4 and TRBJ1-5; D unresolved. Germline CDR1 and CDR2: SGHNT and YYREEE (reference sequence). The CDR3 spans 13 residues. V was trimmed by 5 bases and J by 4 bases, leaving 10 bases between them. CDR3 protein: CASSSSPNQPQHF. The CDR3, as DNA: TGTGCCAGCAGTAGCAGCCCAAATCAGCCCCAGCATTTT.

This chain joins TRBV10-3 and TRBJ2-1, with D tentatively TRBD2 (6 bases). There are 15 residues in the CDR3. Trimming pared 3 bases from V and 4 bases from J, leaving 13 bases between. Germline CDR1 ENHRY, CDR2 SYGVKD. CDR3 nucleotides: TGTGCCATCAGTGAAGGTGCTAGCGCTTACAATGAGCAGTTCTTC. This translates into CAISEGASAYNEQFF.

The rearrangement uses TRBV2 and TRBJ1-3; D call uncertain. The V end was cut by 6 bases, the J end by 1 base, with 7 bases between. Germline V gives CDR1 SNHLY, CDR2 FYNNEI. The CDR3 contains 13 residues. CDR3 region: CASSVGSGNTIYF. For the CDR3, the DNA is TGTGCCAGCAGCGTGGGTTCTGGAAACACCATATATTTT.

The genes are TRBV29-1 and TRBJ1-1; D unclear. Trimming stripped 3 bases from V and 1 base from J, with 12 bases between. The CDR3 has 14 residues. CDR1 and CDR2 from the germline V gene are SQVTM and ANQGSEA. CDR3: CSVEWGRGNTEAFF. DNA for the CDR3: TGCAGCGTTGAGTGGGGAAGAGGGAACACTGAAGCTTTCTTT.

V is TRBV12-5 and J is TRBJ1-1, with 9 bases aligning to TRBD1. The germline CDR1 and CDR2 sequences are LGHNT and FRNRAP. The trim removed 6 bases at V and 3 bases at J, leaving 8 bases unmatched. The CDR3 loop spans 15 amino acids. The CDR3 region is CASGQGQGWHTEAFF. CDR3 sequence (DNA): TGTGCTAGTGGACAGGGACAGGGATGGCACACTGAAGCTTTCTTT. The complete variable domain, with remaining parts taken from reference TRBV12-5 and TRBJ1-1, reads DARVTQTPRHKVTEMGQEVTMRCQPILGHNTVFWYRQTMMQGLELLAYFRNRAPLDDSGMPKDRFSAEMPDATLATLKIQPSEPRDSAVYFCASGQGQGWHTEAFFGQGTRLTVV.

This clone was seen only a few times. The chain has TRBV29-1 and TRBJ1-5; perhaps TRBD1 as D (6 bases). Germline lookup yields CDR1 SQVTM and CDR2 ANQGSEA. V lost 6 bases, J lost 2 bases, and 11 bases lay in between. The CDR3 loop spans 13 amino acids. This CDR3 is CSVKGQGNQPQHF. The CDR3 DNA is TGCAGCGTCAAGGGACAAGGCAATCAGCCCCAGCATTTT.

The V gene is TRBV7-8, the J gene TRBJ1-3; tentative D call: TRBD1 (6 bases). Germline CDR1 and CDR2: SGHVS and FQNEAQ. The CDR3 spans 17 residues. V was pared by 1 base and J by 7 bases, with 20 bases between. This CDR3 is CASSLVGVSGGANTIYF. The CDR3, as DNA: TGTGCCAGCAGCTTAGTTGGGGTATCGGGGGGCGCGAACACCATATATTTT.

This chain uses TRBV20-1 with TRBJ1-2, with D maybe TRBD1 (5 bases). This CDR3 region has 11 residues. Germline-derived CDR1 and CDR2 are DFQATT and SNEGSKA (reference sequence). Trimming removed 1 base at V and 9 bases at J, with 9 bases between. In DNA, the CDR3 is TGCAGTGCTAGAGCGGGGGTAAGCTACACCTTC. It specifies CSARAGVSYTF.

This clone was seen a handful of times. This sequence joins TRBV10-2 and TRBJ1-3; D call uncertain. Germline loops: CDR1 WSHSY, CDR2 SAAADI. The CDR3 covers 13 residues. V was cut by 7 bases and J by 2 bases, with 9 bases left in between. Here the CDR3 reads CASNTLAGNTIYF. The CDR3 region has the DNA TGCGCCAGCAACACCCTCGCTGGAAACACCATATATTTT.

This sequence joins TRBV10-3 and TRBJ1-1; TRBD1 agrees at 7 bases. Germline loops: CDR1 ENHRY, CDR2 SYGVKD. V was clipped by 3 bases and J by 4 bases; unmatched bases: 5. There are 14 residues in the CDR3. The CDR3, as DNA: TGTGCCATCAGTGACAACAGGGGTAGCACTGAAGCTTTCTTT. Amino acid sequence: CAISDNRGSTEAFF.

Note on this clone: Sequence at one end of the junction differs from germline and may be a read error. The chain couples TRBV5-8 to TRBJ1-2; D possibly corresponds to TRBD1 (5 bases). Per germline, CDR1 SGHTS and CDR2 YDEGEE. The CDR3 runs to 16 residues. CDR3 nucleotides: TGTGCCAGCACCTTGACGGATCAGGGAGCTAACTATGGCTACACCTTC. Protein sequence: CASTLTDQGANYGYTF.

A word on this clone: Other DNA sequences within the sample encode an identical CDR3. The chain is built from TRBV7-8 and TRBJ2-7; 7 bases line up with TRBD2. This CDR3 spans 15 amino acids. Germline V gives CDR1 SGHVS, CDR2 FQNEAQ. With 1 base clipped from V and 0 bases from J, the junction kept 3 bases outside the gene matches. CDR3 DNA: TGTGCCAGCAGCTTAGGCGGGGGAAGCTCCTACGAGCAGTACTTC. Its translation is CASSLGGGSSYEQYF.

The table lists this clone with a few counts. The V and J genes are TRBV19 and TRBJ2-2, with a tentative D call TRBD1 (6 bases). V lost 7 bases, J lost 6 bases, and 12 bases lay in between. CDR3 length: 13 residues. CDR1 is LNHDA, CDR2 SQIVND, per germline (reference sequence). CDR3 DNA sequence: TGTGCCAGTACCCCGAAGGGGGCCGGGGAGCTGTTTTTT. As protein: CASTPKGAGELFF.

This sequence joins TRBV7-2 and TRBJ2-7; 7 bases match TRBD2. V dropped 5 bases and J dropped 0; count of bases not matched to a gene: 7. Germline-derived CDR1 and CDR2 are SGHTA and FQGNSA. This CDR3 comprises 15 residues. Written as DNA, the CDR3 is TGTGCCAGCAGCGTCACTAGCGCAAGCTCCTACGAGCAGTACTTC. This translates into CASSVTSASSYEQYF.

This chain links TRBV4-3 with TRBJ2-3; the match to TRBD2 covers 7 bases. J gave up 1 base and V 0 bases, and 1 base lay outside the gene matches. The CDR3 has 15 residues. Germline-derived CDR1 and CDR2 are LGHNA and YSLEER. The CDR3 DNA is TGCGCCAGCAGCCAAGACCTAGCGGGCACAGATACGCAGTATTTT. The encoded protein is CASSQDLAGTDTQYF.

This clone is medium-sized in the sample. This chain uses TRBV5-5 with TRBJ1-2; D gene uncertain. From germline, CDR1 is SGHKS and CDR2 YYEKEE (reference sequence). The ends were cut back, 0 bases at V and 8 bases at J, with 20 bases in the middle. The CDR3 has 16 residues. CDR3 region: CASSLGTLVGLRGYTF. In DNA form, the CDR3 reads TGTGCCAGCAGCTTGGGAACCTTGGTGGGCTTACGGGGCTACACCTTC.

The rearrangement joins TRBV2 to TRBJ2-7; D possibly corresponds to TRBD1 (6 bases). V lost 8 bases to trimming and J lost 1 base, with 12 bases between them. Germline V lookup: CDR1 SNHLY, CDR2 FYNNEI. This CDR3 has 13 residues. The CDR3 nucleotides read TGTGCCAGCGGCCCGGACAGTTCCTACGAGCAGTACTTC. Translating it yields CASGPDSSYEQYF.

J is TRBJ2-7 and V is TRBV7-8, with TRBD1 matching 7 bases. The CDR3 loop spans 15 amino acids. V shed 5 bases and J 5 bases; nucleotides not matched to a gene: 12. Germline V lookup: CDR1 SGHVS, CDR2 FQNEAQ. The CDR3 nucleotides are TGTGCCAGCAGCCTGAATCAGGGGGTTGGCAACGAGCAGTACTTC. Protein sequence: CASSLNQGVGNEQYF.

This clone has more than one count but fewer than ten. The chain is built from TRBV4-1 and TRBJ2-3; D may be TRBD1 (5 bases). Germline CDR1 MGHRA, CDR2 YSYEKL. V was clipped by 1 base and J by 1 base, with 6 bases between them. The CDR3 consists of 14 residues. The CDR3 sequence is CASSQGRGTDTQYF. Here the CDR3 DNA reads TGCGCCAGCAGCCAAGGCAGGGGCACAGATACGCAGTATTTT.